The 14 T cell receptor beta chains below all came from one sample that was sequenced in a study of blood T cells in healthy people across ages. Primed by a sample-barcoded 5' primer and a J-beta primer mix, a second PCR proceeded for about 6 to 11 cycles. TCRdb re-derived calls from the 5' RACE reads in MiXCR, one entry per CDR3 protein. The sample contains about 1,500,000 distinct CDR3 sequences, roughly 40% of which appear only once. Sequencing input: blood. Receptors originate from a woman aged 18-29 years in good health.

The rearrangement joins TRBV4-1 to TRBJ2-5, with 9 bases aligning to TRBD1. V lost 2 bases to trimming and J lost 11 bases; unmatched junction nucleotides: 9. CDR3 length: 14 amino acids. In germline, CDR1 is MGHRA, CDR2 YSYEKL. The CDR3 bases are TGCGCCAGCAGCCAACCGGACAGGGGCTATGAGCAGTACTTC. Its translation is CASSQPDRGYEQYF.

The chain uses TRBV28 and TRBJ2-5; TRBD1 agrees at 7 bases. This CDR3 is 13 amino acids long. After removal of 6 bases from V and 5 bases from J, the junction contained 6 bases not matched to a gene. Germline values: CDR1 MDHEN, CDR2 SYDVKM. The CDR3 DNA is TGTGCCAGCAGCCATCAGGGGGTTGAGACCCAGTACTTC. Its translation: CASSHQGVETQYF.

This clonotype was picked up a small number of times. This chain uses TRBV6-1 with TRBJ2-5; 11 bases are shared with TRBD1. From germline, CDR1 is MNHNS and CDR2 SASEGT. V gave up 9 bases and J gave up 5 bases; unmatched junction bases: 8. This CDR3 has 14 residues. This CDR3 reads CASTGQGASETQYF. CDR3 in DNA: TGTGCCAGTACAGGACAGGGGGCAAGTGAGACCCAGTACTTC.

The V and J genes are TRBV6-6 and TRBJ1-4, with D possibly TRBD1 on 6 matching bases. The CDR3 extends over 15 amino acids. Germline CDR1 is MNHNY and CDR2 is SVGAGI (reference sequence). The ends were cut back, 1 base at V and 4 bases at J, with 10 bases in the middle. This chain's CDR3 is CASSYLDRSNEKLFF. CDR3 DNA: TGTGCCAGCAGTTACTTAGACAGGAGTAATGAAAAACTGTTTTTT.

The J gene is TRBJ1-2, the V gene TRBV7-9; TRBD1 might be the D (5 bases). The germline V gene has CDR1 SEHNR and CDR2 FQNEAQ (reference sequence). The CDR3 contains 14 residues. Trimming removed 5 bases from V and 5 bases from J, with 15 bases in between. Here the CDR3 reads CASSKAGEGYGYTF. CDR3 in DNA: TGTGCCAGCAGCAAAGCGGGGGAAGGGTATGGCTACACCTTC.

V gene TRBV5-5 combines with J gene TRBJ1-5; maybe TRBD1 (5 bases). V was clipped by 3 bases and J by 0 bases, with 10 bases between them. Germline loops: CDR1 SGHKS, CDR2 YYEKEE (reference sequence). This CDR3 comprises 15 residues. The CDR3 region has the DNA TGTGCCAGCAGCTCAGGGCCTAATAGCAATCAGCCCCAGCATTTT. It translates to CASSSGPNSNQPQHF.

This chain joins TRBV10-3 and TRBJ2-1; 12 bases fit TRBD2. Germline trimming cut 4 bases from V and 0 bases from J; bases unmatched to any gene: 7. The germline gives CDR1 ENHRY, CDR2 SYGVKD. The CDR3 loop spans 18 amino acids. The DNA for the CDR3 is TGTGCCATCAGTGGGGGGCTAGCGGGGGGGAGCTCCTACAATGAGCAGTTCTTC. It yields the protein CAISGGLAGGSSYNEQFF.

This chain connects TRBV25-1 to TRBJ2-7; 9 nucleotides match TRBD2. The better agreement between TRBJ2-5 and the DNA end casts doubt on the J call. Germline V gene sequence: CDR1 MGHDK, CDR2 SYGVNS. This CDR3 contains 14 residues. The CDR3 sequence: CASSPQSGRETQYF. CDR3 DNA: TGTGCCAGCTCGCCCCAGAGCGGGAGGGAGACCCAGTACTTC.

This clonotype appeared a few times. The CDR3 is CASSGVFGTGRETQYF. The CDR3 DNA is TGTGCCAGCAGTGGCGTATTTGGGACAGGGCGGGAGACCCAGTACTTC. The chain combines TRBV6-1 with TRBJ2-5, with TRBD1 identical over 9 bases. V was clipped by 4 bases and J by 5 bases; unmatched bases: 11. The CDR3 runs to 16 residues. Per germline, CDR1 MNHNS and CDR2 SASEGT.

The chain links TRBV5-1 to TRBJ2-1, with D possibly TRBD2 on 5 matching bases. The end of the DNA is better explained by TRBJ2-7, so the J call may be wrong. CDR1 is SGHRS, CDR2 YFSETQ, per germline. The CDR3 is 14 amino acids. CDR3 sequence (DNA): TGCGCCAGCAAAGAGGGTAGCTCCTACAATGAGCAGTACTTC. Its protein product is CASKEGSSYNEQYF.

This clonotype was found a few times. The chain combines TRBV7-9 with TRBJ2-1; 8 nucleotides match TRBD2. J was trimmed by 9 bases and V by 1 base; bases with no gene match: 8. The CDR3 totals 15 residues. The germline V gene encodes CDR1 SEHNR and CDR2 FQNEAQ (reference sequence). In DNA, the CDR3 is TGTGCCAGCAGCTTAGGAGGCGGGGGGCCAGGTGAGCAGTTCTTC. This encodes CASSLGGGGPGEQFF.

This clonotype was observed once. The V gene is TRBV18, the J gene TRBJ1-1; 9 nucleotides match TRBD1. Germline V lookup: CDR1 KGHSH, CDR2 LQKENI. Unmatched junction bases numbered 11, after V lost 5 bases and J lost 4 bases. The CDR3 has 16 residues. CDR3 bases: TGTGCCAGCTCAAAACAGGGGGCGCGGGGAGCCACTGAAGCTTTCTTT. Translation: CASSKQGARGATEAFF.

The chain recombines TRBV11-2 with TRBJ1-6; no firm D call. Trimming left V 3 bases short and J 6 bases short, with 18 bases between. The CDR3 is made up of 17 amino acids. Germline V gene data show CDR1 as SGHAT and CDR2 as FQNNGV. This CDR3 reads CASSFFAEATPNSPLHF. DNA for the CDR3: TGTGCCAGCAGCTTCTTCGCAGAAGCTACACCTAATTCACCCCTCCACTTT.

This clonotype was seen only once. This chain links TRBV4-1 with TRBJ1-6; TRBD1 agrees at 8 bases. This CDR3 contains 15 residues. The V gene's germline CDR1 is MGHRA and CDR2 YSYEKL. Trimming removed 0 bases from V and 8 bases from J; junction bases left unmatched: 3. The CDR3 here is CASSQEDRGYSPLHF. CDR3 DNA: TGCGCCAGCAGCCAAGAAGACAGGGGCTATTCACCCCTCCACTTT.